The next 30 T cell receptor beta chains were all read from a single sample in a study of shared clonotypes between healthy human individuals. Sequenced by immunoSEQ multiplex PCR; TCRdb stores in-frame clones only, minus some. The sample has approximately 350,000 clones, approximately 79% seen once; the top ten hold around 10%. The sample taken for sequencing was memory CD4+ T cells sorted from blood. Regarding subset: CD45RA-negative fraction. The receptors were sampled from a man aged 25 to 45 in good health.

This clone was seen a single time. V gene TRBV6-5 combines with J gene TRBJ2-2; 8 bases fit TRBD2. From germline, CDR1 is MNHEY and CDR2 SVGAGI. This CDR3 has 16 residues. Unmatched junction bases numbered 9, after V lost 4 bases and J lost 5 bases. CDR3 in amino acids: CASSLRAGVGTGELFF. CDR3 coding DNA: TGTGCCAGCAGTTTACGAGCGGGAGTAGGAACCGGGGAGCTGTTTTTT.

The chain combines TRBV7-2 with TRBJ2-3; D may be TRBD2 (6 bases). V was trimmed by 3 bases and J by 1 base, leaving 11 bases between them. The CDR3 consists of 15 residues. Germline CDR1 and CDR2: SGHTA and FQGNSA. The CDR3 DNA sequence: TGTGCCAGCAGCTTCGTAGCGGACCGCACAGATACGCAGTATTTT. Protein product: CASSFVADRTDTQYF. Full variable domain (remainder filled in from reference TRBV7-2 and TRBJ2-3): GAGVSQSPSNKVTEKGKDVELRCDPISGHTALYWYRQSLGQGLEFLIYFQGNSAPDKSGLPSDRFSAERTGGSVSTLTIQRTQQEDSAVYLCASSFVADRTDTQYFGPGTRLTVL.

This clone showed up many times. At the DNA level, this CDR3 is encoded by other sequences in the same sample as well. The chain has TRBV30 and TRBJ2-7; 7 positions agree with TRBD1. This CDR3 comprises 12 residues. Germline V gives CDR1 GTSNPN, CDR2 SVGIG (reference sequence). V lost 7 bases to trimming and J lost 4 bases; unmatched junction nucleotides: 7. DNA for the CDR3: TGTGCCTTGACAGGGTCTAAATACGAGCAGTACTTC. Translated: CALTGSKYEQYF.

This clone was counted many times. Other nucleotide sequences from this sample produce the same CDR3. The chain is built from TRBV5-6 and TRBJ2-5; D ambiguous. Germline assignment: CDR1 SGHDT and CDR2 YYEEEE. The CDR3 spans 15 residues. Trimming left V 3 bases short and J 0 bases short, with 12 bases between. The CDR3 region is CASSWRFLHQETQYF. CDR3 nucleotides: TGTGCCAGCAGCTGGCGATTTCTGCACCAAGAGACCCAGTACTTC.

The chain combines TRBV14 with TRBJ2-2, with D perhaps matching TRBD1 (6 bases). The CDR3 has 16 amino acids. CDR1 and CDR2 (germline): SGHDN, FVKESK. V lost 4 bases to trimming and J lost 0 bases, with 12 bases between them. CDR3 residues: CASSRLQGSNTGELFF. The CDR3 nucleotides read TGTGCCAGCAGCCGCCTACAGGGTTCGAACACCGGGGAGCTGTTTTTT.

The chain employs TRBV5-1 and TRBJ1-2, with D perhaps matching TRBD1 (5 bases). Germline lookup yields CDR1 SGHRS and CDR2 YFSETQ. The CDR3 consists of 15 residues. The V gene lost 2 bases and the J gene lost 0 bases, with 11 bases spanning the gap. CDR3 sequence reads: CASSFGTVPNYGYTF. Here the CDR3 DNA reads TGCGCCAGCAGCTTCGGGACGGTACCTAACTATGGCTACACCTTC.

CDR3 DNA: TGTGCCAGCAGTCCTCGGACAGGGGATCAGCCCCAGCATTTT. Protein product: CASSPRTGDQPQHF. J is TRBJ1-5 and V is TRBV6-1, with 9 nucleotides matching TRBD1. CDR1 and CDR2 (germline): MNHNS, SASEGT. V shed 5 bases and J 5 bases; nucleotides not matched to a gene: 4. The CDR3 extends over 14 amino acids.

V is TRBV5-8 and J is TRBJ1-1; D gene unclear. CDR3 length: 15 residues. Germline-derived CDR1 and CDR2 are SGHTS and YDEGEE. Trimming took 0 bases from V and 4 from J, leaving 13 bases between them. CDR3 loop: CASSLVGGVGTEAFF. DNA of the CDR3: TGTGCCAGCAGCTTGGTTGGCGGTGTGGGCACTGAAGCTTTCTTT.

V usage is TRBV4-1 and J usage is TRBJ1-1; a weak D match, TRBD1 (5 bases). Trimming left V 0 bases short and J 4 bases short, with 15 bases between. There are 16 residues in the CDR3. Per the germline V gene, CDR1 is MGHRA and CDR2 is YSYEKL. The CDR3 is CASSQDLLFGGTEAFF. In DNA, the CDR3 is TGCGCCAGCAGCCAAGATCTTCTCTTCGGGGGCACTGAAGCTTTCTTT.

The CDR3 reads CASSVYSGNTIYF. The CDR3, as DNA: TGTGCCAGCAGTGTTTACTCTGGAAACACCATATATTTT. The rearrangement links TRBV6-1 to TRBJ1-3; D is unresolved. Germline CDR1 and CDR2: MNHNS and SASEGT. CDR3 length: 13 amino acids. V dropped 4 bases and J dropped 0 bases, with 4 bases sitting between them.

In nucleotides, the CDR3 is TGTGCCAGCACCGTGAACACTGAAGCTTTCTTT. This encodes CASTVNTEAFF. The rearrangement uses TRBV28 and TRBJ1-1; D is uncertain. CDR1 and CDR2 (germline): MDHEN, SYDVKM. The CDR3 is 11 amino acids. V gave up 7 bases and J gave up 0 bases, with 3 bases separating them. The entire variable domain, with the rest obtained from reference TRBV28 and TRBJ1-1, is as follows: DVKVTQSSRYLVKRTGEKVFLECVQDMDHENMFWYRQDPGLGLRLIYFSYDVKMKEKGDIPEGYSVSREKKERFSLILESASTNQTSMYLCASTVNTEAFFGQGTRLTVV.

This clone was seen only once. This rearrangement joins TRBV2 to TRBJ1-1; 7 bases align to TRBD1. Germline trimming cut 0 bases from V and 4 bases from J; bases unmatched to any gene: 8. Germline-derived CDR1 and CDR2 are SNHLY and FYNNEI. The CDR3 covers 16 residues. The CDR3 spells CASSEAEGALGTEAFF. The CDR3 coding sequence is TGTGCCAGCAGTGAAGCGGAGGGGGCGCTGGGCACTGAAGCTTTCTTT.

Concerning this clone itself: A much larger clone differs from this one at a single base, so this may be a read error. The chain links TRBV6-5 to TRBJ1-1; D is perhaps TRBD1 (5 bases). The CDR3 loop spans 13 amino acids. Looked up from germline, CDR1 is MNHEY and CDR2 is SVGAGI. The V and J ends lost 5 bases and 1 base respectively, with 8 bases between them. The CDR3 reads CASSRQSNTEAFF. As DNA, the CDR3 is TGTGCCAGCAGTCGACAGTCGAACACTGAAGCTTTCTTT.

Note on this clone: Just one base apart from a much larger clone, this may be a read error. Other DNA sequences of this sample code for an identical CDR3. The V and J genes are TRBV11-2 and TRBJ2-1; 9 bases are shared with TRBD2. V was clipped by 3 bases and J by 1 base; unmatched bases: 1. The CDR3 is made up of 15 amino acids. Germline V lookup: CDR1 SGHAT, CDR2 FQNNGV. CDR3 bases: TGTGCCAGCAGCTTCCTAGCGGGATCCTACAATGAGCAGTTCTTC. Protein sequence: CASSFLAGSYNEQFF.

The chain is built from TRBV6-4 and TRBJ2-1; D is possibly TRBD2 (7 bases). Germline V gene lookup returns CDR1 MRHNA and CDR2 SNTAGT. Trimming removed 2 bases at V and 7 bases at J, with 15 bases between. This CDR3 contains 15 residues. CDR3 sequence reads: CASSDRGAQANEQFF. DNA of the CDR3: TGTGCCAGCAGTGACCGGGGGGCGCAAGCTAATGAGCAGTTCTTC.

The chain carries TRBV19 and TRBJ1-5; D is unresolved. The CDR3 spans 14 residues. Trimming shortened V by 5 bases and J by 2 bases, and 10 bases separated the two germline ends. Germline V gene sequence: CDR1 LNHDA, CDR2 SQIVND (reference sequence). The CDR3 region is CASSSREGNQPQHF. The CDR3 bases are TGTGCCAGTAGTTCAAGGGAAGGCAATCAGCCCCAGCATTTT.

This clone was counted between two and nine times. Other DNA sequences in this sample translate to the same CDR3. The chain combines TRBV20-1 with TRBJ2-7; D could derive from TRBD1 or TRBD2 (5 bases each). V dropped 5 bases and J dropped 3 bases, with 8 bases sitting between them. The V gene's germline CDR1 is DFQATT and CDR2 SNEGSKA (reference sequence). The CDR3 runs to 11 residues. DNA for the CDR3: TGCAGTGCTCGGGGCCGCTACGAGCAGTACTTC. Encoded protein: CSARGRYEQYF.

Notes on this clone: The same CDR3 is also encoded by other DNA sequences in this sample. The chain joins TRBV18 to TRBJ1-5; D is ambiguous. From germline, CDR1 is KGHSH and CDR2 LQKENI. The length of the CDR3 is 14 residues. V was pared by 3 bases and J by 0 bases, with 6 bases between. DNA of the CDR3: TGTGCCAGCTCACCGGATTATAGCAATCAGCCCCAGCATTTT. It encodes CASSPDYSNQPQHF.

V and J are TRBV7-2 and TRBJ1-6, with D unresolved. V dropped 7 bases and J dropped 7 bases, with 11 bases sitting between them. The CDR3 has 13 residues. CDR1 and CDR2 from the germline V gene are SGHTA and FQGNSA. In DNA form, the CDR3 reads TGTGCCAGCACGGAAAACCCAAATTCACCCCTCCACTTT. Its translation is CASTENPNSPLHF.

The chain couples TRBV6-7 to TRBJ2-1; unclear D gene. TRBV6-7 is filed as an ORF, its function uncertain. The V and J ends lost 10 bases and 0 bases respectively, with 16 bases between them. The CDR3 contains 15 residues. CDR3 sequence reads: CATSIDPLSYNEQFF. The CDR3 DNA follows: TGTGCCACCTCAATCGACCCCCTCTCCTACAATGAGCAGTTCTTC.

The chain is built from TRBV7-8 and TRBJ2-7; D possibly corresponds to TRBD2 (6 bases). Germline CDR1 is SGHVS and CDR2 is FQNEAQ. The CDR3 length is 14 residues. The V end was cut by 4 bases, the J end by 5 bases, with 15 bases between. CDR3 sequence (DNA): TGTGCCAGCAGCTCGGTGGCGGGACCCCACGAGCAGTACTTC. It translates to CASSSVAGPHEQYF.

The rearrangement uses TRBV18 and TRBJ2-5, with D possibly TRBD1 on 5 matching bases. Germline-derived CDR1 and CDR2 are KGHSH and LQKENI. Trimming cost V 3 bases and J 5 bases, with 13 bases left between them. The length of the CDR3 is 14 residues. DNA of the CDR3: TGTGCCAGCTCACCCAACAGGTTGGAGGAGACCCAGTACTTC. Its protein product is CASSPNRLEETQYF.

This chain links TRBV7-2 with TRBJ2-1; weak D call: TRBD2 (5 bases). V was clipped by 11 bases and J by 2 bases, with 16 bases between them. CDR1 SGHTA and CDR2 FQGNSA come from the germline V gene. CDR3 length equals 14 residues. The CDR3 coding sequence is TGTGCCTGTCAAACGGGGAGAACCTACAATGAGCAGTTCTTC. It translates to CACQTGRTYNEQFF.

The chain links TRBV7-9 to TRBJ1-2, with D unclear. The germline gives CDR1 SEHNR, CDR2 FQNEAQ (reference sequence). This CDR3 has 12 residues. V lost 1 base to trimming and J lost 12 bases, with 12 bases between them. CDR3: CASSLGTGGNTF. The CDR3 bases are TGTGCCAGCAGCTTAGGGACCGGAGGGAACACCTTC.

Only a few counts were recorded for this clone. This rearrangement joins TRBV11-2 to TRBJ2-2; possible D gene TRBD1, 6 bases. V was trimmed by 0 bases and J by 7 bases, leaving 12 bases between them. This CDR3 comprises 15 residues. Germline V lookup: CDR1 SGHAT, CDR2 FQNNGV. CDR3 amino acids: CASSLDLGARGELFF. In nucleotides, the CDR3 is TGTGCCAGCAGCTTAGATCTGGGGGCGCGCGGGGAGCTGTTTTTT.

The CDR3, as DNA: TGTGCCAGCAGCTTATATGGGTATAATTCACCCCTCCACTTT. Protein: CASSLYGYNSPLHF. The chain couples TRBV5-4 to TRBJ1-6; the D is unclear. The CDR3 is 14 residues long. CDR1 is SGHNT, CDR2 YYREEE, per germline (reference sequence). Trimming shortened V by 2 bases and J by 4 bases, and 7 bases separated the two germline ends.

The V gene is TRBV6-1, the J gene TRBJ1-2; weak D call: TRBD1 (5 bases). Germline V gene lookup returns CDR1 MNHNS and CDR2 SASEGT. V was shortened by 0 bases and J by 8 bases, with 19 bases between the two germline ends. The CDR3 is 16 amino acids. This CDR3 is CASSEAFIVGAWGYTF. The CDR3 DNA is TGTGCCAGCAGTGAAGCGTTCATTGTTGGGGCATGGGGCTACACCTTC.

The CDR3 spells CASSLPHRLAGGRNEQFF. The CDR3 DNA reads TGTGCCAGCAGCTTACCCCATCGACTAGCGGGAGGGAGGAATGAGCAGTTCTTC. This chain joins TRBV7-9 and TRBJ2-1; TRBD2 aligns across 14 bases. Germline V gives CDR1 SEHNR, CDR2 FQNEAQ (reference sequence). The CDR3 consists of 18 residues. Trimming at V came to 2 bases and at J to 7 bases, leaving 10 bases not matched to a gene.

This clone turned up a few times. This chain connects TRBV11-3 to TRBJ2-3, with TRBD2 matching 7 bases. CDR1 SGHNT and CDR2 YENEEA come from the germline V gene. CDR3 length equals 16 residues. V lost 1 base to trimming and J lost 0 bases; unmatched junction nucleotides: 4. Written as DNA, the CDR3 is TGTGCCAGCAGCTTAGGTGCTAGCGGCAGCACAGATACGCAGTATTTT. This translates into CASSLGASGSTDTQYF. The full variable domain, in which reference TRBV11-3 and TRBJ2-3 provide the parts outside the CDR3, is EAGVVQSPRYKIIEKKQPVAFWCNPISGHNTLYWYLQNLGQGPELLIRYENEEAVDDSQLPKDRFSAERLKGVDSTLKIQPAELGDSAVYLCASSLGASGSTDTQYFGPGTRLTVL.

A few counts support this clone. The CDR3 is CASRPRAAYEQYF. As DNA, the CDR3 is TGTGCCAGCAGGCCGCGGGCGGCCTACGAGCAGTACTTC. The V gene is TRBV6-5, the J gene TRBJ2-7; D is perhaps TRBD2 (5 bases). This CDR3 comprises 13 residues. The V end was cut by 6 bases, the J end by 2 bases, with 11 bases between. Per the germline V gene, CDR1 is MNHEY and CDR2 is SVGAGI.